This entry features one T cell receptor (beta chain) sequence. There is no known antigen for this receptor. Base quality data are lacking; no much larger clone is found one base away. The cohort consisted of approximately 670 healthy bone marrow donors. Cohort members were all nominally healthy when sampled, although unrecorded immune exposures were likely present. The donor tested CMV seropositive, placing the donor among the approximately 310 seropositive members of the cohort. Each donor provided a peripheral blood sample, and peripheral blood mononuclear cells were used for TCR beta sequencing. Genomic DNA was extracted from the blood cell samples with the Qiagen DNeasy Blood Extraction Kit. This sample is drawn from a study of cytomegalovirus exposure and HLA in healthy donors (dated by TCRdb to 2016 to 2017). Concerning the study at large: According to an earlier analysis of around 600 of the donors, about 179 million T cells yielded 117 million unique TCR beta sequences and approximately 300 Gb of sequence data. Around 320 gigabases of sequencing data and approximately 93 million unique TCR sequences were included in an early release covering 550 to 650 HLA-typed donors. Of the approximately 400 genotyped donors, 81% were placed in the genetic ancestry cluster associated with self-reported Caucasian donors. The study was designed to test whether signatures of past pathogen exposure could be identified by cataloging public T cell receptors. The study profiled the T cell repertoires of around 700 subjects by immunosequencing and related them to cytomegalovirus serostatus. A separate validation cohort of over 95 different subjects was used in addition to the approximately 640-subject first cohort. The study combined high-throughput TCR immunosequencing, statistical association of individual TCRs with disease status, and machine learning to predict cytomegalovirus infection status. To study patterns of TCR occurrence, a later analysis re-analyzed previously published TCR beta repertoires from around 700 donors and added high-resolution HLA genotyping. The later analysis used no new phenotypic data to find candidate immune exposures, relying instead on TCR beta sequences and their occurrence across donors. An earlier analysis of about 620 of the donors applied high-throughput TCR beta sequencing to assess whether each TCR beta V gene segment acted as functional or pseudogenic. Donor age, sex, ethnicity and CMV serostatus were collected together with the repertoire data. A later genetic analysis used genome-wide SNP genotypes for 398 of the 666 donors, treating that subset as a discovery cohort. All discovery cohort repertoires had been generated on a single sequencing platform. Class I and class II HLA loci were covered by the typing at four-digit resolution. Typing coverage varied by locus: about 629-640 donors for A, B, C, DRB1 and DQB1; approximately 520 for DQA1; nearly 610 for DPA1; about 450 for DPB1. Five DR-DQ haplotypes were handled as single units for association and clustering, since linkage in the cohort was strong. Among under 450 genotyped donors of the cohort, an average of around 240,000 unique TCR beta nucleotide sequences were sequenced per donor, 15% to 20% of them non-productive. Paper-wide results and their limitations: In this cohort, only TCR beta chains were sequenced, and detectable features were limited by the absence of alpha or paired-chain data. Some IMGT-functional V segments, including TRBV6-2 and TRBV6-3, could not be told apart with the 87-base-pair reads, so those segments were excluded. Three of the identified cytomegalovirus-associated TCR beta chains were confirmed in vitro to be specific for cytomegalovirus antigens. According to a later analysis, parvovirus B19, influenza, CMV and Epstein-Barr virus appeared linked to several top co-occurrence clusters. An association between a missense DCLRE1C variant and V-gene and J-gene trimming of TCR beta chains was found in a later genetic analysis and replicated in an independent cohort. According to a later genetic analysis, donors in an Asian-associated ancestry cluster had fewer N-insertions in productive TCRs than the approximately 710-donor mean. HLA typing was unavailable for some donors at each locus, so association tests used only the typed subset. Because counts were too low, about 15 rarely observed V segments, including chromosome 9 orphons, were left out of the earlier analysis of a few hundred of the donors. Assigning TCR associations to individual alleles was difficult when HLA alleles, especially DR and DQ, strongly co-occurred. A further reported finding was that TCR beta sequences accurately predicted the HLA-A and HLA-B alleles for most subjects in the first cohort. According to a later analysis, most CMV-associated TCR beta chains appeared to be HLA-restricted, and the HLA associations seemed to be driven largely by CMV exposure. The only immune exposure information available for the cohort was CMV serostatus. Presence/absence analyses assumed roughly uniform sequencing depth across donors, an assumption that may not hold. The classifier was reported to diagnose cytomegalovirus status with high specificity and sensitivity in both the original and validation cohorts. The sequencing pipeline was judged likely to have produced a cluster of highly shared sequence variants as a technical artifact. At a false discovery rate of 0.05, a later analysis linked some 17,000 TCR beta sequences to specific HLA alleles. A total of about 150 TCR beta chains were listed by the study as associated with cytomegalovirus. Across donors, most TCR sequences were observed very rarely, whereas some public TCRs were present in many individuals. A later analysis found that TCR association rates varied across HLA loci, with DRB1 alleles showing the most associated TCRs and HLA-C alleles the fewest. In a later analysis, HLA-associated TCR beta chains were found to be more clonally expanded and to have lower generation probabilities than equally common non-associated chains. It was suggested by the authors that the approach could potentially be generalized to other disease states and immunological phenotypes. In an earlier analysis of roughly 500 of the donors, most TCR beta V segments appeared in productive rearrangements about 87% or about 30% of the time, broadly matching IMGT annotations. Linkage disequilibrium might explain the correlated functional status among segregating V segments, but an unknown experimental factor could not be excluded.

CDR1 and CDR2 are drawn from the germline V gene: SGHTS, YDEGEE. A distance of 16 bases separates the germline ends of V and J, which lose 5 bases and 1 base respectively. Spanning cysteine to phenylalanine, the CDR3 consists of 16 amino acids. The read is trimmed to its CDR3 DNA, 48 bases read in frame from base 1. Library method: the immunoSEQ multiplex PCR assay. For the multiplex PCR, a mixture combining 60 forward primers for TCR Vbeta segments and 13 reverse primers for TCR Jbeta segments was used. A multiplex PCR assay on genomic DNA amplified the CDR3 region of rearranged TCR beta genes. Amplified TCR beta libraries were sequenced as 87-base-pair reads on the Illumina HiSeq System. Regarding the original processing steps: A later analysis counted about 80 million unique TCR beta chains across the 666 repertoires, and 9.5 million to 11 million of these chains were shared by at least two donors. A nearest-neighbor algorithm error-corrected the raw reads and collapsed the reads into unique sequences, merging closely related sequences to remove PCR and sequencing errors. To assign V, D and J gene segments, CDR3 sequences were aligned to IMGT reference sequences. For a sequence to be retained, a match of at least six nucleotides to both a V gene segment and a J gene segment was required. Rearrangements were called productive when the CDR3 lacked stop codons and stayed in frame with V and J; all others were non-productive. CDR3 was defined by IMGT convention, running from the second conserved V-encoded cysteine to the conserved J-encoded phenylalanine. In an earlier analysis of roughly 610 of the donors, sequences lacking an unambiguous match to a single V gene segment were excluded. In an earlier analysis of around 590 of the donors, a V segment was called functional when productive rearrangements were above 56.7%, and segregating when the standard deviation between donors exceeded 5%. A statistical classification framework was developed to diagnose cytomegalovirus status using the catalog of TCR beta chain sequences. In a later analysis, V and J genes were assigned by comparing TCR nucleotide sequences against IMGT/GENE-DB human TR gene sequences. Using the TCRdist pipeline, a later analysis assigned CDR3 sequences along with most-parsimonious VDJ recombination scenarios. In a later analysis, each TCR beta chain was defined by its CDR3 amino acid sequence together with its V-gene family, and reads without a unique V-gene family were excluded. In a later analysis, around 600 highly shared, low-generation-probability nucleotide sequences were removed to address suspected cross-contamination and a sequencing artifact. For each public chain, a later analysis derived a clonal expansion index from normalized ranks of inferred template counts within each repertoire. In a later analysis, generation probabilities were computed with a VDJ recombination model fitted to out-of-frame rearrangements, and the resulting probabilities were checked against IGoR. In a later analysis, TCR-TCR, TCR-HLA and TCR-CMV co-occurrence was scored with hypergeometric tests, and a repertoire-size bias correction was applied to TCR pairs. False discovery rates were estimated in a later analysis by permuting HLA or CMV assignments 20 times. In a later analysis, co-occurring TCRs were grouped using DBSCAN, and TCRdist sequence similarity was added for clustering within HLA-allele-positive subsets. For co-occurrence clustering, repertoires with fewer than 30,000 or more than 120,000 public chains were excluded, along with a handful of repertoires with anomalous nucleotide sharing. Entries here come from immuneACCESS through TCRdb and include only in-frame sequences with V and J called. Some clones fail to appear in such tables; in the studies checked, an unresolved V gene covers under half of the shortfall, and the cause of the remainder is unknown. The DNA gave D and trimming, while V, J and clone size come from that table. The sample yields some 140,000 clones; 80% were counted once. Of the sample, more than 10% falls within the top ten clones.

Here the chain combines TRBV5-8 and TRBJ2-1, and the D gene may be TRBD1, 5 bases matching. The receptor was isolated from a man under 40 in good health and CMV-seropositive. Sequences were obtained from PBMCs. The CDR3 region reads CASSLWQGGSYNEQFF. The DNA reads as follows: TGTGCCAGCAGTTTATGGCAGGGCGGTTCCTACAATGAGCAGTTCTTC.